This is a list of T cell receptor beta chains from one sample in a study of graft-versus-host responses after intestinal transplantation. Assay used: immunoSEQ multiplex PCR; TCRdb lists only in-frame clones, some missing. This table holds 20,000 to 30,000 clones, around 80% found once. These receptors lack a known antigen. This specimen was unstimulated CD4+ T cells sorted from spleen or lymph node cells, taken before intestinal transplant. Source of these receptors: a human donor who received an intestinal transplant. CDR3s leave out the opening cysteine and the closing phenylalanine or tryptophan.

v_call: TRBV28; cdr3_length: 13; cdr3_aa: ASTFGLAGVSEQY
v_call: TRBV28; cdr3_length: 10; cdr3_aa: ASSSYADTQY
v_call: TRBV27; cdr3_length: 13; cdr3_aa: ASSQGRHSGNTIY
v_call: TRBV7-3; cdr3_length: 13; cdr3_aa: ASSLSRAHTGELF
v_call: TRBV10-2; cdr3_length: 14; cdr3_aa: ASSEHSGAPPGELF
v_call: TRBV19; cdr3_length: 12; cdr3_aa: ASSINPAGQPQH
v_call: TRBV6-6; cdr3_length: 14; cdr3_aa: ASSYVQGLNTGELF
v_call: TRBV28; cdr3_length: 11; cdr3_aa: AIKGLFSYEQY
v_call: TRBV5-4; cdr3_length: 13; cdr3_aa: ASSSRSAAKNIQY
v_call: TRBV5-1; cdr3_length: 12; cdr3_aa: ASSLAGGQETQY
v_call: TRBV2; cdr3_length: 10; cdr3_aa: ASGAGNYGYT
v_call: TRBV7-3; cdr3_length: 13; cdr3_aa: ASSSLAGLYNEQF
v_call: TRBV7-9; cdr3_length: 13; cdr3_aa: ASSPTGTGINEQY
v_call: TRBV6-5; cdr3_length: 11; cdr3_aa: ASSSGVDYGYT
v_call: TRBV5-4; cdr3_length: 13; cdr3_aa: ASSLGTGFNSPLH
v_call: TRBV4-1; cdr3_length: 15; cdr3_aa: ASSQPQPGLGTDTQY
v_call: TRBV20-1; cdr3_length: 9; cdr3_aa: SATRTGWQH
v_call: TRBV7-9; cdr3_length: 13; cdr3_aa: ASSSGLSPPYEQY
v_call: TRBV2; cdr3_length: 15; cdr3_aa: ASSPGLAGGPVKTQY
v_call: TRBV29-1; cdr3_length: 12; cdr3_aa: SVSQGIGNQPQH
v_call: TRBV7-6; cdr3_length: 11; cdr3_aa: ASSIEREGEQF
v_call: TRBV5-6; cdr3_length: 12; cdr3_aa: ASRLTGVYTEAF
v_call: TRBV29-1; cdr3_length: 11; cdr3_aa: SGYSGRRETQY
v_call: TRBV5-1; cdr3_length: 11; cdr3_aa: ASSLELPYEQY
v_call: TRBV4-2; cdr3_length: 13; cdr3_aa: ASSQQPGRAGELF
v_call: TRBV18; cdr3_length: 11; cdr3_aa: ASSPGQSYEQY
v_call: TRBV14; cdr3_length: 14; cdr3_aa: ASSLGLNARTDTQY
v_call: TRBV7-3; cdr3_length: 12; cdr3_aa: ASSVSGSYNEQF
v_call: TRBV6-5; cdr3_length: 11; cdr3_aa: ASSYSGGEKLF
v_call: TRBV6-1; cdr3_length: 12; cdr3_aa: ASSSGGLGNTQY
v_call: TRBV28; cdr3_length: 12; cdr3_aa: ASSLGGAIKTQY
v_call: TRBV7-7; cdr3_length: 13; cdr3_aa: ASSSGTGMAGELF
v_call: TRBV10-3; cdr3_length: 14; cdr3_aa: ATMTTGADSYNEQF
v_call: TRBV6-7; cdr3_length: 15; cdr3_aa: ASSYPREERCTDTQY
v_call: TRBV30; cdr3_length: 13; cdr3_aa: AWRSLAGLQETQY